The present TCR beta chain was sequenced within a study of blood T cells in healthy people across ages (dated by TCRdb to between 2015 and 2017). For the wider study: In model experiments, template switching captured about one uniquely barcoded TCR beta cDNA molecule for every two T cells. Using deep sequencing normalized with unique cDNA molecular identifiers, the study measured how TCR beta repertoire diversity changes with age. Donors were grouped into four age groups: young (average approximately 15 years), middle-aged (39), aged (62) and long-lived (around 80). To avoid experimental bias, donors of different ages were randomly spread across the sequencing lanes. Two additional independent replicas of 1 million unique cDNA reads from the same blood draw were analyzed for two donors (one aged 18 to 29 and one aged 80 or older). What the study reported, not specific to this receptor: There was a strong correlation between observed TCR beta diversity and the percentage of naive T cells measured by flow cytometry. Total diversity estimates from one million sequenced T cells were considered lower bounds and underestimates. The long-lived group showed more naive CD4+ T cells, fewer expanded clones and increased TCR diversity than the aged group, suggesting age selection. Because profiling used bulk unsorted PBMCs, naive and antigen-experienced compartments could not be compared conclusively. As age increased, observed TCR beta diversity per million T cells dropped in a roughly linear way, and a significant reduction was already evident by age 40. Because donor CMV infection status was unknown, age-related changes in expanded clonotypes were potentially confounded.

Systemically healthy Caucasian individuals from Russia, 39 in total and aged about 6 to 95 years, were included as donors. Each donor gave approximately 9.3 milliliters of peripheral blood, collected into EDTA-treated Vacutainer tubes. Ficoll-Paque density-gradient centrifugation was used to isolate PBMCs, with at least 7 million obtained per sample. Trizol reagent was used to extract total RNA from the PBMCs, yielding at least 6 micrograms per sample. The percentages of naive CD45RAhigh/CD27high T cells were determined by flow cytometry on a PBMC aliquot from every donor. The germline V gene supplies CDR1 SGHRS and CDR2 YFSETQ. V loses 1 base, J loses 0 bases, and the germline ends lie 14 bases apart. From the cysteine through the phenylalanine, the CDR3 covers 16 amino acids. Left in the record is the CDR3 DNA by itself, 48 bases read in frame from the first base. A single count supports this clonotype. Its specific antigen is unknown. The sample holds no much larger clone one base away, and base qualities are not on file. Resting on one read, the evidence is weak.

To prepare the library, 5' RACE was applied. The sequencer was an Illumina HiSeq 2500. A second PCR of roughly 6 to 12 cycles was run with a J-beta primer mix and a sample-barcoded 5' primer. A template-switch 5' adaptor carrying 12 random nucleotides introduced a unique molecular identifier onto each TCR beta cDNA molecule. Each sample yielded at least 3 million CDR3-containing paired-end reads. All of the RNA was converted into first-strand cDNA using the Mint cDNA synthesis kit, with a TRBC-specific oligonucleotide serving as the primer. All cDNA was treated with uracil-DNA glycosylase and then went through a first 18-cycle PCR with the universal primers M1SS and BC2_uni_R. Under the source paper's analysis protocol: For normalization, 1 million high-quality reads, each with a distinct molecular identifier, were randomly selected from each sample. Reads sharing molecular identifiers were discarded rather than binned into consensus sequences. MiTCR, with a Q25 quality threshold and the strictest error-elimination algorithm, was used for CDR3 identification, clonotype clustering and error correction. Lower-bound total TCR beta diversity was estimated with a nonparametric unseen species model using Euler transformation. TCRdb reworked the public reads: Q25 trimming with fastp, MiXCR clone assembly, productive beta chains retained. All rows with the same CDR3 protein become a single entry with the most common DNA and genes. These V and J calls are TCRdb output, not the study's own analysis. Counted in this sample were 650,000 to 950,000 distinct CDR3 sequences; roughly 44% of them appeared once. The ten largest make up roughly 18% of the sample.

The material sequenced was blood. The TCR originated in a man aged 60-69 years in good health. The rearrangement combines TRBV5-1 with TRBJ2-7; the D call is possibly TRBD1 or TRBD2, each sharing 6 bases. The nucleotide sequence is given as TGCGCCAGCAGCTTGACGTCCCGGGGGCTCTCCTACGAGCAGTACTTC. The translation is CASSLTSRGLSYEQYF.